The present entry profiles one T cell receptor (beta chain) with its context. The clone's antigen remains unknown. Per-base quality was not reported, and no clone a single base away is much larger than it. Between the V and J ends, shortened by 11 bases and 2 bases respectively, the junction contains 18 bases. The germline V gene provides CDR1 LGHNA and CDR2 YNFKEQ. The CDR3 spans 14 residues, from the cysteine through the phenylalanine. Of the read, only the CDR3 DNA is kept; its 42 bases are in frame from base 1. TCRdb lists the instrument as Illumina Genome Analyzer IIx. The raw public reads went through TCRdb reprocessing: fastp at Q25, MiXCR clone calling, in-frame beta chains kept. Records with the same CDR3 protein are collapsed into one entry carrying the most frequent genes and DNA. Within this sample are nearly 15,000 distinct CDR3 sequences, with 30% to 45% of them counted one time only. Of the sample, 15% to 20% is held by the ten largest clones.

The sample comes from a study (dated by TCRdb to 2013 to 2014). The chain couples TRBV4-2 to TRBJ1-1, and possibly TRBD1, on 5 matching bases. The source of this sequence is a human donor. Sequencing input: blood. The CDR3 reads CASQGLSGNTEAFF. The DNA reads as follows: TGTGCCTCCCAGGGACTCTCTGGAAACACTGAAGCTTTCTTT.